This is a list of T cell receptor beta chains from one sample in a study of blood T cell repertoires in COVID-19. Assay: immunoSEQ multiplex PCR; the TCRdb copy retains only in-frame clones and omits some. The sample carries more than 90,000 clones, 86% recorded once. The sequenced material came from peripheral blood. The receptors shown here come from a man aged 40-50 years with acute or convalescent COVID-19. Each CDR3 is given with its conserved first and last residue. The D gene is left open where the match is weak.

>TRBV19|TRBD1|TRBJ2-7|13
CASSGRDSYEQYF
TGTGCCAGTAGTGGCCGGGACAGCTACGAGCAGTACTTC
>TRBV3-1/TRBV3-2|TRBD1|TRBJ1-2|17
CASSQGLGTGANYGYTF
TGTGCCAGCAGCCAAGGACTGGGGACAGGCGCTAACTATGGCTACACCTTC
>TRBV2|.|TRBJ1-1|15
CASSLRISVGAEAFF
TGTGCCAGCAGCCTAAGGATTAGCGTCGGCGCTGAAGCTTTCTTT
>TRBV1|.|TRBJ2-2|17
CTSSQGPGLANTGELFF
TGCACCAGCAGCCAAGGGCCGGGACTAGCTAACACCGGGGAGCTGTTTTTT
>TRBV21-1|.|TRBJ1-1|19
CASSSSGSLYRGMNTEAFF
TGTGCCAGCAGCAGTTCGGGAAGCCTTTACAGGGGGATGAACACTGAAGCTTTCTTT
>TRBV5-1|.|TRBJ1-3|12
CASSGTQNTIYF
TGCGCCAGCAGCGGCACACAAAACACCATATATTTT
>TRBV30|.|TRBJ1-3|13
CAWSKGLGNTIYF
TGTGCCTGGAGTAAGGGGCTTGGAAACACCATATATTTT
>TRBV5-1|.|TRBJ2-1|12
CASSLFGNEQFF
TGCGCCAGCAGCTTGTTCGGTAATGAGCAGTTCTTC
>TRBV11-3|TRBD1|TRBJ2-1|15
CASSRDRDSYNEQFF
TGTGCCAGCAGCCGGGACAGGGACTCCTACAATGAGCAGTTCTTC
>TRBV30|.|TRBJ1-1|13
CAWSMRINTEAFF
TGTGCCTGGAGTATGAGGATTAACACTGAAGCTTTCTTT
>TRBV7-9|.|TRBJ1-2|13
CASSYADNDGYTF
TGTGCCAGCAGCTACGCGGATAACGATGGCTACACCTTC